The entry below describes one TCR beta chain. CDR3 length: 15 amino acids. The trim removed 5 bases at V and 7 bases at J, leaving 10 bases unmatched. CDR1 and CDR2 from the germline V gene are SGHTA and FQGTGA. This specimen comes from a study of control samples from healthy donors and cancer patients. TCRdb's table, derived via immunoSEQ multiplex PCR, lists solely in-frame clones and lacks some. Of 95,000 to 150,000 clones in the sample, roughly 84% were seen once. The genes are TRBV7-3 and TRBJ2-1, with 8 bases fitting TRBD2. This receptor was identified in a man aged 40-49 years in good health. Input material: blood. The CDR3: CASSPQRGGKNEQFF. Here the CDR3 DNA reads TGTGCCAGCAGCCCCCAACGGGGGGGCAAGAATGAGCAGTTCTTC.